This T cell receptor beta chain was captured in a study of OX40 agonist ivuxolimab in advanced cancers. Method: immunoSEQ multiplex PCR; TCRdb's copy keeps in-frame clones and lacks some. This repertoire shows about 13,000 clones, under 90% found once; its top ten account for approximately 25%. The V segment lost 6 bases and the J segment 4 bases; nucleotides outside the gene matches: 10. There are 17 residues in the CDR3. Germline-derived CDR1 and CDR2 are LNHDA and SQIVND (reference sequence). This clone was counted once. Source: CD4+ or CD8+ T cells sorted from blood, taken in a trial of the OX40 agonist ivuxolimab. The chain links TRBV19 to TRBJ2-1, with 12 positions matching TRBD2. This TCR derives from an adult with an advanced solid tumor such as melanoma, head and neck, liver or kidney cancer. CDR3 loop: CASSKTQGLAGYNEQFF. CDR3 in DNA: TGTGCCAGTAGCAAGACTCAGGGACTAGCGGGTTACAATGAGCAGTTCTTC.